This TCR beta chain was captured in a study of T cells in Graves' hyperthyroidism and ophthalmopathy. Amplified TCR beta CDR3 regions came from RNA transcripts. A first-round RT-PCR of the TCR CDR3 used the HTBI primer set. TCRdb itself ran the multiplex PCR reads through MiXCR, one entry per CDR3 protein. The table records about 320,000 distinct CDR3 sequences, approximately 17% of them present only once. The CDR3 is made up of 13 amino acids. V was trimmed by 5 bases and J by 4 bases, leaving 10 bases between them. Germline CDR1 SGHRS, CDR2 YFSETQ. Absence of ophthalmopathy progression within 18 months defined stable Graves' hyperthyroidism. On the basis of clinical symptoms, serum thyroxine and TRAb, thyroid ultrasound and orbital computed tomography, diagnoses were made.

The chain recombines TRBV5-1 with TRBJ2-4, with D uncertain. The sequenced material came from blood. This TCR came from a man aged 25 to 40 with Graves' hyperthyroidism. CDR3: CASRENTKNIQYF. In DNA, the CDR3 is TGCGCCAGCAGAGAGAACACGAAAAACATTCAGTACTTC.